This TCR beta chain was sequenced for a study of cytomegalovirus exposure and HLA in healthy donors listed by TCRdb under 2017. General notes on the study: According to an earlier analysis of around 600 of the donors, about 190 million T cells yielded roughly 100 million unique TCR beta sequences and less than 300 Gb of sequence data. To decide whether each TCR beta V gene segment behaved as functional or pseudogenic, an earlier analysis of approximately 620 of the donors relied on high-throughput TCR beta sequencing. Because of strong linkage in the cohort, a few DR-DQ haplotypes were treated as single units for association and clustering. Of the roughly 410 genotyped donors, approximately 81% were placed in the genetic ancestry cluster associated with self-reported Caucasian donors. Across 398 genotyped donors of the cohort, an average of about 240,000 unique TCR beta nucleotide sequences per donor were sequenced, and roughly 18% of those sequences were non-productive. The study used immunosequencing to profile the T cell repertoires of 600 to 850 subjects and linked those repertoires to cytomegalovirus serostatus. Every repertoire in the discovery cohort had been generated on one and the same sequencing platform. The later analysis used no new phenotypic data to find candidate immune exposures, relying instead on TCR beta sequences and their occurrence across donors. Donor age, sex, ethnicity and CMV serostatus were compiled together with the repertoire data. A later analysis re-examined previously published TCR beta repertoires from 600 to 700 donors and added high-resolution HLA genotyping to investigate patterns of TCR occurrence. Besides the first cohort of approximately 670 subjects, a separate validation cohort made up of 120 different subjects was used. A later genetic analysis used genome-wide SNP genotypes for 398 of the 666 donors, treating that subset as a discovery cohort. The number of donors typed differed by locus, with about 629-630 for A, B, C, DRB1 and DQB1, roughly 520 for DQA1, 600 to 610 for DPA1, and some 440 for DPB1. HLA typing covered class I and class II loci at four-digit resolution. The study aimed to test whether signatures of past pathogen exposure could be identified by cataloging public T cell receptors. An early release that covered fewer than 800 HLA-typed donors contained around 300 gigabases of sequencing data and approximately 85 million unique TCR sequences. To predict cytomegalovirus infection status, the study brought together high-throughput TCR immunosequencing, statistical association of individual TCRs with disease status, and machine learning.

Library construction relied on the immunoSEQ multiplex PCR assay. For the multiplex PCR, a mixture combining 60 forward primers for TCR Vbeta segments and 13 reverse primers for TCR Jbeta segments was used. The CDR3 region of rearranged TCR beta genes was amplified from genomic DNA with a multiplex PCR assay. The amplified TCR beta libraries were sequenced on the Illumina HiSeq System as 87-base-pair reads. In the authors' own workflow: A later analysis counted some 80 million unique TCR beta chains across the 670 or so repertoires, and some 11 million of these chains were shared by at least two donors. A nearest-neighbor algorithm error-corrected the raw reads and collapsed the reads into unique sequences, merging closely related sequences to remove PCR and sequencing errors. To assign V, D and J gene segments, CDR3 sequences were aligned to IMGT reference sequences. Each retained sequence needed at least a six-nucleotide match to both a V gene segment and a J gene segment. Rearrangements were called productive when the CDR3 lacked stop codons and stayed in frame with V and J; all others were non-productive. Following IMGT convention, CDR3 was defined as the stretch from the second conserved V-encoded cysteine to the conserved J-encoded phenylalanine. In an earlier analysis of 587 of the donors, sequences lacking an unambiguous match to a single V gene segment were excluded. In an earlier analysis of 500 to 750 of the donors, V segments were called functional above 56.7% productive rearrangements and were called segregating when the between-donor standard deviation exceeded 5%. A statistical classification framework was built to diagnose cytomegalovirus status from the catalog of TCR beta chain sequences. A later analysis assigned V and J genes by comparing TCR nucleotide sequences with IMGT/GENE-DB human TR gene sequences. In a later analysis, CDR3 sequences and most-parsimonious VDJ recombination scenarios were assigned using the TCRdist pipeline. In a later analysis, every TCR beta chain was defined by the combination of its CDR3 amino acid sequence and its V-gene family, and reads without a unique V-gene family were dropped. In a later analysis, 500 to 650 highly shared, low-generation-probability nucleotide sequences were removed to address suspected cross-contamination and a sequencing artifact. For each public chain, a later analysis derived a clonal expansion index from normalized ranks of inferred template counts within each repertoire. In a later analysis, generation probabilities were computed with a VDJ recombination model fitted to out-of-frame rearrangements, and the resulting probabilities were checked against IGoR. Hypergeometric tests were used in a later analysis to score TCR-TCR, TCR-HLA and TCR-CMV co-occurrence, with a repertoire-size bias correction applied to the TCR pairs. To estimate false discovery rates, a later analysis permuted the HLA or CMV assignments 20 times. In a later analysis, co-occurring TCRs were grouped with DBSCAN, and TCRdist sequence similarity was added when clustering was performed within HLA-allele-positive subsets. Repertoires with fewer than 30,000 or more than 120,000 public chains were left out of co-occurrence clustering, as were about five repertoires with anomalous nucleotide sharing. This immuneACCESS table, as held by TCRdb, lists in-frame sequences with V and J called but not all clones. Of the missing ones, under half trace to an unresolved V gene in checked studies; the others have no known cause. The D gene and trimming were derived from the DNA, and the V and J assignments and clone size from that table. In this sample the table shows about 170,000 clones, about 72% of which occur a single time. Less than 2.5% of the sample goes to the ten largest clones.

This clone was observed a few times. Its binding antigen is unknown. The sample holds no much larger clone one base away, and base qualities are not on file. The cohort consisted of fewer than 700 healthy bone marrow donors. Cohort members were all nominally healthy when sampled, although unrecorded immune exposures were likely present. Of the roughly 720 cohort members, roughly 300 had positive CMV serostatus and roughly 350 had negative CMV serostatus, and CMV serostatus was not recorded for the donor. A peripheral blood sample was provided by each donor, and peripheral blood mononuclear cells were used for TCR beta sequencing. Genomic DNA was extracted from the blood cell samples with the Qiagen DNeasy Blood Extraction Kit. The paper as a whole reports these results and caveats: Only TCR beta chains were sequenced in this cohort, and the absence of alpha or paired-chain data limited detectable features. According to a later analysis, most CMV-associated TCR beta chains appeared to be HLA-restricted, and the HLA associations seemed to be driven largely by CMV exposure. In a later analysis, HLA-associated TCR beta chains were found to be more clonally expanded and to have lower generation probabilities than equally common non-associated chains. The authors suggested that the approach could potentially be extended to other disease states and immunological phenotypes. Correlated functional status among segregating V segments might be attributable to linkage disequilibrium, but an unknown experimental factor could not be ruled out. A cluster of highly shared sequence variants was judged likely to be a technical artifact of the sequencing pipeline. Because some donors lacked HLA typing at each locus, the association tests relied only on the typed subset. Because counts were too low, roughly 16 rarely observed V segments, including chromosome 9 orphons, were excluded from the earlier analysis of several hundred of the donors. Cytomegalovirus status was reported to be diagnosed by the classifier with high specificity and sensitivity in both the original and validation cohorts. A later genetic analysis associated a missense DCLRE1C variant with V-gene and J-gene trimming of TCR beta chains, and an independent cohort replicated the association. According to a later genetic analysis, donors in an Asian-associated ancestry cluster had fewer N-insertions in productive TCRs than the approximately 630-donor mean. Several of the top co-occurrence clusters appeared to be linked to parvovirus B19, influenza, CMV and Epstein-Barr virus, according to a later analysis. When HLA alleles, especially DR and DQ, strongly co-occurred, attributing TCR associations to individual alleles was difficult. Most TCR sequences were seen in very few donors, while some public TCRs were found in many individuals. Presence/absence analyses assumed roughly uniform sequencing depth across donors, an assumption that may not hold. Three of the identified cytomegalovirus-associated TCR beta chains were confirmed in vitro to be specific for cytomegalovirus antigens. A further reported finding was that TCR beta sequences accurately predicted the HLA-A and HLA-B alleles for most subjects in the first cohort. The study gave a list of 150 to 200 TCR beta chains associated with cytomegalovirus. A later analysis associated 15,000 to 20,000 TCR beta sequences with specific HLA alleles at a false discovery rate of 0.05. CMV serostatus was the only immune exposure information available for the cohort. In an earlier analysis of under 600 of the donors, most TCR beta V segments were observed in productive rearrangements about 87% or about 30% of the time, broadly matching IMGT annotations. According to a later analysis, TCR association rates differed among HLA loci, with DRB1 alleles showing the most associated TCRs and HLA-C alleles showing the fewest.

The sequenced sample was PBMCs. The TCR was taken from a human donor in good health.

CDR3 protein: CANLTGKEGFCTDTQYF. The nucleotide sequence reads TGTGCCAACCTGACAGGGAAGGAGGGGTTCTGCACAGATACGCAGTATTTT. The V gene is TRBV10-3 and the J gene is TRBJ2-3; D gene: possibly TRBD1, on 7 matching bases. The junction carries 24 bases between V and J, which are trimmed by 10 bases and 1 base respectively. CDR1 and CDR2, per the germline V gene, are ENHRY and SYGVKD. The CDR3 runs 17 residues from the cysteine to the phenylalanine. Only the CDR3 part of the read is kept: 51 bases, read in frame from the first base.